These 8 T cell receptor beta chains originate from one sample sequenced in a study of immune evolution from preneoplasia to lung adenocarcinoma. TCRdb's table, derived via immunoSEQ multiplex PCR, lists solely in-frame clones and lacks some. This repertoire shows 10,000 or so clones, approximately 78% found once; its top ten account for 4% to 5.5%. The sample comprised FFPE minimally invasive lung adenocarcinoma tissue. The receptors were sampled from a person aged 65-85 years with lung adenocarcinoma.

This clone was counted a few times. The gene calls are TRBV6-5 and TRBJ2-1, with 9 positions matching TRBD1. CDR1 and CDR2 from the germline V gene are MNHEY and SVGAGI. The V and J ends lost 2 bases and 7 bases, in that order; junction bases with no gene match: 6. CDR3 length: 15 amino acids. In DNA, the CDR3 is TGTGCCAGCAGTTACGGGGACAGGGCGGGGAATGAGCAGTTCTTC. It encodes CASSYGDRAGNEQFF.

The chain combines TRBV15 with TRBJ2-1; no reliable D call. Germline-derived CDR1 and CDR2 are LNHNV and YYDKDF (reference sequence). The CDR3 length is 16 residues. V was pared by 0 bases and J by 0 bases, with 9 bases between. CDR3 loop: CATSRDPLHSYNEQFF. CDR3 in DNA: TGTGCCACCAGCAGAGATCCCCTCCACTCCTACAATGAGCAGTTCTTC.

The chain couples TRBV9 to TRBJ2-3, with 7 bases fitting TRBD1. This CDR3 has 15 amino acids. Germline V gene data show CDR1 as SGDLS and CDR2 as YYNGEE. V dropped 0 bases and J dropped 3; count of bases not matched to a gene: 4. CDR3 in amino acids: CASSVEGRGTDTQYF. CDR3 nucleotide sequence: TGTGCCAGCAGCGTAGAGGGCAGGGGGACAGATACGCAGTATTTT.

Concerning this clone: At one end the junction does not follow the germline gene, possibly because of a read error. The chain combines TRBV19 with TRBJ2-2; D could derive from TRBD1 or TRBD2 (7 bases each). CDR1 LNHDA and CDR2 SQIVND come from the germline V gene (reference sequence). CDR3 size: 16 residues. CDR3 in amino acids: CASIPGGAINTGELFF. The CDR3 nucleotides read TGTGCCAGTATCCCAGGGGGGGCAATTAACACCGGAGAGCTGTTTTTT.

This clone has only one observation. The junction departs from germline at one end; a sequencing error may be responsible. V and J are TRBV30 and TRBJ1-3; D is unclear. The germline CDR1 and CDR2 sequences are GTSNPN and SVGIG (reference sequence). The CDR3 length is 16 residues. The CDR3 sequence is CAWSTPGLVRGNIIYF. CDR3 DNA: TGTGCCTGGAGTACCCCTGGTCTGGTGAGAGGAAACATCATATATTTT.

The V call is TRBV6-5, the J call TRBJ1-4; D is uncertain. V was pared by 2 bases and J by 5 bases, with 12 bases between. The germline V gene has CDR1 MNHEY and CDR2 SVGAGI. CDR3 length equals 15 residues. The CDR3 is CASSYRAGPNEKLFF. The CDR3 DNA reads as TGTGCCAGCAGTTACCGGGCAGGCCCAAATGAAAAACTGTTTTTT.

J is TRBJ1-1 and V is TRBV6-5, with D possibly being TRBD1 (5 bases). CDR3 size: 12 residues. Germline loops: CDR1 MNHEY, CDR2 SVGAGI. The V end lost 5 bases, the J end lost 4 bases, and 8 bases lay between the germline ends. The CDR3: CASSRDFTEAFF. The DNA for the CDR3 is TGTGCCAGCAGTAGGGACTTCACTGAAGCTTTCTTT.

The genes are TRBV29-1 and TRBJ2-5; no definite D call. The germline V gene encodes CDR1 SQVTM and CDR2 ANQGSEA. The ends were cut back, 1 base at V and 7 bases at J, with 10 bases in the middle. This CDR3 is 12 amino acids long. CDR3 amino acids: CSVEGNSGTQYF. CDR3 DNA sequence: TGCAGCGTTGAAGGGAACTCGGGGACCCAGTACTTC.